The source of this T cell receptor beta chain is a study of CD8+CD57+ T cells in acquired aplastic anemia. General observations from the study: Between the patient and control groups, CD8+ Simpson's diversity did not differ significantly.

CDR1 and CDR2 from the germline V gene are LNHDA and SQIVND (reference sequence). The V and J ends lost 4 bases and 7 bases respectively, with 17 bases between them. The CDR3 contains 15 residues. A remark on this clonotype: As yet, its antigen is unknown.

The patients chosen for sequencing had shown expansion of CD8+CD57+ cells (detected by flow cytometry). Template material for TCR beta VDJ and CDR3 profiling consisted of genomic DNA. TCRdb re-analysed the reads in MiXCR, keeping a single row per CDR3 protein. The sample has 75,000 to 100,000 distinct CDR3 sequences, 55% to 70% seen once. This TCR was recovered from a human donor with aplastic anemia. The chain has TRBV19 and TRBJ2-4, with D perhaps TRBD1 or TRBD2 (5 bases each). Sequencing used sorted CD4+, CD8+, or CD8+CD57+ T cells (not recorded which) from PBMCs. CDR3 residues: CASSTAGSGTNIQYF. CDR3 DNA: TGTGCCAGTAGTACAGCCGGTTCCGGGACCAACATTCAGTACTTC.